The next 31 T cell receptor beta chains were all read from a single sample in a study of T cells in Graves' hyperthyroidism and ophthalmopathy. The TCR beta CDR3 regions underwent amplification using RNA transcripts as the source. The HTBI primer set drove a first-round RT-PCR of the TCR CDR3. TCRdb reprocessed the multiplex PCR reads via MiXCR and lists one record per CDR3 protein. The repertoire holds fewer than 110,000 distinct CDR3 sequences, with 40% to 50% as singletons. The sample consisted of blood. Every receptor here comes from a man aged 40-55 years with Graves' hyperthyroidism.

There are many counts of this clonotype. V is TRBV4-1 and J is TRBJ2-3, with D possibly TRBD2 on 6 matching bases. This CDR3 is 13 amino acids long. Trimming removed 8 bases at V and 6 bases at J, with 15 bases between. Germline loops: CDR1 MGHRA, CDR2 YSYEKL. This chain's CDR3 is CASRDSISDTQYF. DNA of the CDR3: TGCGCCAGCCGGGACTCGATATCCGATACGCAGTATTTT.

This chain links TRBV6-5 with TRBJ1-5; 10 bases agree with TRBD1. CDR1 and CDR2 (germline): MNHEY, SVGAGI. Unmatched junction bases numbered 5, after V lost 7 bases and J lost 2 bases. The CDR3 is 15 amino acids. In nucleotides, the CDR3 is TGTGCCAGCATGACCGGGACAGGGGGCAATCAGCCCCAGCATTTT. Protein product: CASMTGTGGNQPQHF.

This clonotype showed up many times. The chain recombines TRBV19 with TRBJ1-5, with D possibly matching TRBD1 (6 bases). CDR3 length: 15 amino acids. Per the germline V gene, CDR1 is LNHDA and CDR2 is SQIVND (reference sequence). V gave up 5 bases and J gave up 1 base, with 12 bases separating them. Here the CDR3 reads CASSVMTGSNQPQHF. CDR3 nucleotides: TGTGCCAGTAGTGTAATGACAGGAAGCAATCAGCCCCAGCATTTT.

CDR3 loop: CASSSRQGGIYEQYF. The CDR3 DNA reads as TGTGCCAGCAGCTCGCGACAGGGGGGCATCTACGAGCAGTACTTC. This chain connects TRBV5-4 to TRBJ2-7, with TRBD1 matching 9 bases. The V gene's germline CDR1 is SGHNT and CDR2 YYREEE (reference sequence). The CDR3 consists of 15 residues. With 3 bases clipped from V and 3 bases from J, the junction kept 7 bases outside the gene matches.

About this clonotype itself: This clone may be a read error of a much larger clone one base away. Since no conserved phenylalanine or tryptophan closes the CDR3, a read error is the likely cause. This chain uses TRBV11-2 with TRBJ1-3; the match to TRBD1 covers 7 bases. The CDR3 is 15 residues long. From germline, CDR1 is SGHAT and CDR2 FQNNGV. The V and J ends lost 5 bases and 3 bases, in that order; junction bases with no gene match: 7. The DNA for the CDR3 is TGTGCCAGCAGCCCCGGCAGGGGGGTTGGAAACACCATATATCTT. This codes for CASSPGRGVGNTIYL.

This clonotype was observed many times. This chain's CDR3 is CSARDPGPIGGSGKAEAFF. The CDR3, as DNA: TGCAGTGCTAGAGATCCAGGCCCAATTGGGGGCTCCGGTAAGGCTGAAGCTTTCTTT. V is TRBV20-1 and J is TRBJ1-1; D is possibly TRBD1 (6 bases). The CDR3 is 19 residues long. Per germline, CDR1 DFQATT and CDR2 SNEGSKA (reference sequence). With 0 bases removed from V and 6 bases from J, the gap between germline ends came to 29 bases.

This clonotype was seen at least ten times. The chain combines TRBV7-2 with TRBJ2-3, with D possibly being TRBD2 (5 bases). The CDR3 contains 15 residues. V lost 0 bases, J lost 2 bases, and 9 bases lay in between. Germline CDR1 and CDR2: SGHTA and FQGNSA. CDR3 protein: CASSLAPGSTDTQYF. In DNA form, the CDR3 reads TGTGCCAGCAGCTTAGCTCCGGGGTCCACAGATACGCAGTATTTT.

This clonotype was seen at least ten times. The rearrangement uses TRBV29-1 and TRBJ1-5, with TRBD1 matching 8 bases. Trimming took 6 bases from V and 2 from J; bases not matched to a gene: 3. Germline V gene data show CDR1 as SQVTM and CDR2 as ANQGSEA. The CDR3 contains 13 residues. The DNA of the CDR3 is TGCAGCGTCGGACAGGGAGGCAATCAGCCCCAGCATTTT. Amino acids: CSVGQGGNQPQHF.

Only a few counts were recorded for this clonotype. This chain connects TRBV25-1 to TRBJ2-5; D call uncertain. The germline V gene has CDR1 MGHDK and CDR2 SYGVNS. CDR3 length: 12 amino acids. The V end was cut by 8 bases, the J end by 5 bases, with 12 bases between. The CDR3 loop reads CASSPAEETQYF. The CDR3 region has the DNA TGTGCCAGCTCCCCGGCTGAGGAGACCCAGTACTTC.

There are many counts of this clonotype. The gene calls are TRBV29-1 and TRBJ1-2; 10 bases are shared with TRBD1. Germline loops: CDR1 SQVTM, CDR2 ANQGSEA. The CDR3 loop spans 13 amino acids. With V trimmed by 6 bases and J by 7 bases, 8 bases remained unmatched. The CDR3 DNA reads as TGCAGCGTCGATCGACAGGGGGCAGGTGGCTACACCTTC. Amino acid sequence: CSVDRQGAGGYTF.

V is TRBV14 and J is TRBJ2-7; possibly TRBD1 or TRBD2 for D (5 bases each). The germline V and J ends were trimmed by 4 bases and 7 bases, with 20 bases remaining between them. Per the germline V gene, CDR1 is SGHDN and CDR2 is FVKESK. The CDR3 loop spans 15 amino acids. In nucleotides, the CDR3 is TGTGCCAGCAGCCCCGGGACCCCAGACACCGGGGAGCAGTACTTC. It yields the protein CASSPGTPDTGEQYF.

This clonotype was seen at least ten times. The rearrangement links TRBV5-4 to TRBJ1-2; the D gene is possibly TRBD1 (5 bases). Looked up from germline, CDR1 is SGHNT and CDR2 is YYREEE (reference sequence). V was trimmed by 2 bases and J by 1 base, leaving 12 bases between them. There are 15 residues in the CDR3. CDR3 DNA: TGTGCCAGCAGCTTCTGGGCCAGGGATAACTATGGCTACACCTTC. Translated, it gives CASSFWARDNYGYTF. The complete variable domain, with remaining parts taken from reference TRBV5-4 and TRBJ1-2, reads ETGVTQSPTHLIKTRGQQVTLRCSSQSGHNTVSWYQQALGQGPQFIFQYYREEENGRGNFPPRFSGLQFPNYSSELNVNALELDDSALYLCASSFWARDNYGYTFGSGTRLTVV.

DNA for the CDR3: TGTGCCACCAGCAGAGATCGGAGCTCTAATGAAAAACTGTTTTTT. This codes for CATSRDRSSNEKLFF. The chain combines TRBV15 with TRBJ1-4; D is undetermined. This CDR3 spans 15 amino acids. V lost 0 bases and J lost 3, with 8 bases in between. Per germline, CDR1 LNHNV and CDR2 YYDKDF (reference sequence).

The table lists this clonotype with many counts. The chain combines TRBV19 with TRBJ1-1; tentatively, D is TRBD1 (5 bases). Germline CDR1 reads LNHDA; CDR2 reads SQIVND (reference sequence). The germline V and J ends were trimmed by 5 bases and 1 base, with 8 bases remaining between them. The CDR3 extends over 13 amino acids. In DNA form, the CDR3 reads TGTGCCAGTAGTTCAGGACAGAACACTGAAGCTTTCTTT. Its translation: CASSSGQNTEAFF.

The V gene is TRBV30, the J gene TRBJ1-1, with TRBD1 as a possible D gene (5 bases). Germline assignment: CDR1 GTSNPN and CDR2 SVGIG (reference sequence). There are 15 residues in the CDR3. Trimming took 0 bases from V and 5 from J, leaving 16 bases between them. The CDR3: CAWSVWATGRTEAFF. CDR3 in DNA: TGTGCCTGGAGTGTATGGGCTACGGGGCGGACTGAAGCTTTCTTT.

In its sample, this clonotype was seen many times. The chain employs TRBV9 and TRBJ2-7; a weak D match, TRBD1 (5 bases). V was pared by 3 bases and J by 6 bases, with 13 bases between. This CDR3 has 13 amino acids. Germline V gene data show CDR1 as SGDLS and CDR2 as YYNGEE. Here the CDR3 reads CASSEGLDREQYF. The DNA for the CDR3 is TGTGCCAGCAGCGAGGGGCTGGACCGCGAGCAGTACTTC.

The chain carries TRBV30 and TRBJ2-5, with TRBD1 matching 9 bases. CDR3 length: 14 amino acids. Trimming cost V 2 bases and J 4 bases; bases outside gene matches: 5. Germline V gives CDR1 GTSNPN, CDR2 SVGIG (reference sequence). The CDR3 loop is CAWSSGTGTETQYF. For the CDR3, the DNA is TGTGCCTGGAGTTCCGGGACAGGGACAGAGACCCAGTACTTC.

The rearrangement uses TRBV5-4 and TRBJ1-2; TRBD1 aligns across 8 bases. V was clipped by 4 bases and J by 11 bases; unmatched bases: 7. The CDR3 is 12 residues long. In germline, CDR1 is SGHNT, CDR2 YYREEE (reference sequence). DNA for the CDR3: TGTGCCAGCAGCGCAGACAGGGGAGGGTACACCTTC. Translation gives CASSADRGGYTF.

Many counts were recorded for this clonotype. The chain couples TRBV5-1 to TRBJ1-1; weak D call: TRBD1 (5 bases). Germline CDR1 reads SGHRS; CDR2 reads YFSETQ. This CDR3 has 14 amino acids. V was shortened by 4 bases and J by 6 bases, with 16 bases between the two germline ends. The CDR3 loop is CASSLMQVGAEAFF. In DNA form, the CDR3 reads TGCGCCAGCAGCCTCATGCAGGTAGGGGCTGAAGCTTTCTTT.

As to this clonotype: The germline gene is not matched at one end of the junction; a read error may be the cause. The chain carries TRBV19 and TRBJ1-5; no firm D call. Germline V lookup: CDR1 LNHDA, CDR2 SQIVND (reference sequence). CDR3 length: 13 amino acids. CDR3 in DNA: TGTGCCGGTAGTATTGCAGGCAACCAGCCCCAGCATTTT. Amino acids: CAGSIAGNQPQHF. Full variable domain (outside the CDR3, taken from reference TRBV19 and TRBJ1-5): DGGITQSPKYLFRKEGQNVTLSCEQNLNHDAMYWYRQDPGQGLRLIYYSQIVNDFQKGDIAEGYSVSREKKESFPLTVTSAQKNPTAFYLCAGSIAGNQPQHFGDGTRLSIL.

This clonotype was counted at least ten times. The V call is TRBV28, the J call TRBJ1-6; D is unresolved. The CDR3 has 13 residues. The germline V gene encodes CDR1 MDHEN and CDR2 SYDVKM. V lost 7 bases to trimming and J lost 5 bases, with 9 bases between them. CDR3 sequence: CASNLSNNSPLHF. CDR3 sequence (DNA): TGTGCCAGCAACCTGTCAAATAATTCACCCCTCCACTTT.

J is TRBJ1-1 and V is TRBV20-1, with a weak D call TRBD1 (5 bases). Germline V CDR1 and CDR2: DFQATT, SNEGSKA (reference sequence). V lost 3 bases and J lost 11, with 16 bases in between. The CDR3 totals 12 residues. CDR3: CSASPTPGGAFF. CDR3 nucleotides: TGCAGTGCTAGTCCGACACCCGGGGGGGCTTTCTTT.

This clonotype was counted many times. The chain joins TRBV7-9 to TRBJ2-5; weak D call: TRBD1 (5 bases). V lost 1 base and J 3 bases, leaving 12 bases between the germline ends. The length of the CDR3 is 15 residues. Germline CDR1 is SEHNR and CDR2 is FQNEAQ (reference sequence). This chain's CDR3 is CASSLVAGQEETQYF. CDR3 DNA: TGTGCCAGCAGCTTAGTGGCAGGGCAAGAAGAGACCCAGTACTTC.

The V call is TRBV20-1, the J call TRBJ2-7; 11 nucleotides line up with TRBD2. The germline V gene encodes CDR1 DFQATT and CDR2 SNEGSKA (reference sequence). Trimming took 3 bases from V and 4 from J; bases not matched to a gene: 8. There are 15 residues in the CDR3. CDR3 nucleotide sequence: TGCAGTGCTAGTTTAGCGGGAGGGGCTCTTTACGAGCAGTACTTC. Its protein product is CSASLAGGALYEQYF.

The rearrangement joins TRBV2 to TRBJ1-2, with 7 bases lining up with TRBD1. The germline CDR1 and CDR2 sequences are SNHLY and FYNNEI. Trimming at V came to 0 bases and at J to 5 bases, leaving 9 bases not matched to a gene. This CDR3 has 16 residues. The DNA for the CDR3 is TGTGCCAGCAGTGAAGCGCTTCGGGGACAGAATTATGGCTACACCTTC. As protein: CASSEALRGQNYGYTF.

V is TRBV2 and J is TRBJ2-7; 8 positions agree with TRBD1. Losses at the gene ends were 6 bases for V and 5 bases for J; bases not matched to a gene: 9. The germline gives CDR1 SNHLY, CDR2 FYNNEI. This CDR3 is 14 amino acids long. The CDR3 coding sequence is TGTGCCAGCAGACGGGGACAGGATGGGAACGAGCAGTACTTC. Its protein product is CASRRGQDGNEQYF.

This clonotype was observed many times. The V call is TRBV15, the J call TRBJ2-6, with a tentative D call TRBD2 (5 bases). Per the germline V gene, CDR1 is LNHNV and CDR2 is YYDKDF (reference sequence). V was clipped by 3 bases and J by 2 bases, with 8 bases between them. The CDR3 is 15 amino acids. The CDR3 DNA sequence: TGTGCCACCAGCAGGGAGGTAGCTGGGGCCAACGTCCTGACTTTC. This sequence encodes CATSREVAGANVLTF.

The rearrangement joins TRBV2 to TRBJ1-5; the D gene is possibly TRBD1 (6 bases). V was cut by 7 bases and J by 6 bases, with 25 bases left in between. This CDR3 region has 17 residues. CDR1 and CDR2 (germline): SNHLY, FYNNEI. The CDR3: CASTVGLSTDRSQPQHF. In nucleotides, the CDR3 is TGTGCCAGCACCGTAGGGCTGAGCACAGACAGGAGTCAGCCCCAGCATTTT.

This chain links TRBV12-3 or TRBV12-4 with TRBJ2-7; D uncertain. Deletions cut 8 bases from V and 7 bases from J, with 12 bases between. The CDR3 sequence is 11 residues long. In nucleotides, the CDR3 is TGTGCCAGCGGCCGGGCCGGGGAGCAGTACTTC. It codes for CASGRAGEQYF.

The chain links TRBV6-4 to TRBJ2-1; 7 bases fit TRBD1. This CDR3 contains 14 residues. Trimming took 3 bases from V and 4 from J; bases not matched to a gene: 3. Germline-derived CDR1 and CDR2 are MRHNA and SNTAGT. The CDR3 here is CASSETGRYNEQFF. In DNA, the CDR3 is TGTGCCAGCAGTGAGACAGGGAGATACAATGAGCAGTTCTTC.

This clonotype occurred many times. The chain employs TRBV29-1 and TRBJ1-4; 10 bases map to TRBD1. The CDR3 has 15 amino acids. J gave up 3 bases and V 6 bases, and 7 bases lay outside the gene matches. The germline CDR1 and CDR2 sequences are SQVTM and ANQGSEA. The CDR3 protein is CSVSGTGAPNEKLFF. The CDR3 coding sequence is TGCAGCGTCTCCGGGACAGGGGCCCCTAATGAAAAACTGTTTTTT.